These 2 T cell receptor beta chains were all obtained from the same sample, sequenced in a study of T cell responses to AZD1222 COVID-19 vaccine. Sequenced by immunoSEQ multiplex PCR; TCRdb stores in-frame clones only, minus some. The sample includes around 100,000 clones, around 91% of them seen just once. This specimen was peripheral blood, taken on day 0 of AZD1222 vaccination. These receptors all come from an adult in good health.

V is TRBV15 and J is TRBJ1-2; 7 positions match TRBD1. The CDR3 totals 17 residues. With V trimmed by 3 bases and J by 4 bases, 14 bases remained unmatched. The germline CDR1 and CDR2 sequences are LNHNV and YYDKDF (reference sequence). The CDR3 protein is CATSRTRTGTAFYGYTF. The CDR3 coding sequence is TGTGCCACCAGCAGGACAAGAACCGGGACAGCCTTCTATGGCTACACCTTC.

The chain has TRBV30 and TRBJ2-5; 9 nucleotides align to TRBD1. This CDR3 has 13 amino acids. J was trimmed by 4 bases and V by 3 bases; bases with no gene match: 3. CDR1 is GTSNPN and CDR2 is SVGIG in the germline V gene (reference sequence). CDR3 region: CAWRHRGRETQYF. For the CDR3, the DNA is TGTGCCTGGAGACACAGGGGGCGAGAGACCCAGTACTTC. Complete variable domain (other parts from reference TRBV30 and TRBJ2-5): SQTIHQWPATLVQPVGSPLSLECTVEGTSNPNLYWYRQAAGRGLQLLFYSVGIGQISSEVPQNLSASRPQDRQFILSSKKLLLSDSGFYLCAWRHRGRETQYFGPGTRLLVL.